This TCR beta chain emerged from a study of T cell repertoires in cytomegalovirus infection. A single record per CDR3 protein comes from TCRdb applying MiXCR to the reads. Counted here are under 500,000 distinct CDR3 sequences, about 39% occurring once; the ten biggest clones make up about 41%. Study outcomes and limitations: Individuals carrying CMV plus the relevant HLA were identified by cumulative frequency of public TCR beta families. Dominant in the ex vivo response were TCR beta clonotypes restricted by HLA-C and specific for CMV.

Germline V gene lookup returns CDR1 SGHTA and CDR2 FQGNSA. Trimming cost V 7 bases and J 5 bases, with 17 bases left between them. CDR3 length equals 14 residues. For this clonotype: Its antigen remains unknown.

The source was cultured PBMCs, collected from culture after CMV antigen stimulation. The TCR was taken from a human donor in good health (CMV status not recorded). Some clones in this sample may be carry-over from other donors' samples. The chain couples TRBV7-2 to TRBJ1-2, with unresolved D. The DNA for the CDR3 is TGTGCCAGCACCCAGTCCCACGGTTCATATGGCTACACCTTC. Protein: CASTQSHGSYGYTF.